Listed below are T cell receptor beta chains from one sample, sequenced in a study of blood T cell repertoires in COVID-19. Sequencing used immunoSEQ multiplex PCR; TCRdb keeps in-frame clones, though not all of them. The sample lists about 220,000 clones; around 88% were seen once. The sequencing sample was made of PBMCs or T cells enriched from blood (not recorded which). The receptors shown here come from a woman aged 45 to 65 with acute COVID-19. CDR3s include the opening cysteine and the closing phenylalanine or tryptophan. The order of the fields is clone size, V gene, J gene, D gene, CDR3 protein, CDR3 DNA. D genes are given only for firm matches. The size entry is marked missing in some rows and otherwise reads once, few, many or a size class.

abundance: once; v_gene: TRBV19; j_gene: TRBJ1-1; d_gene: TRBD1; CDR3aa: CASSIGRGYWDTEAFF; CDR3nt: TGTGCCAGTAGTATTGGCAGGGGGTATTGGGACACTGAAGCTTTCTTT
abundance: .; v_gene: TRBV9; j_gene: TRBJ2-1; d_gene: TRBD2; CDR3aa: CASSVSLADYNEQFF; CDR3nt: TGTGCCAGCAGCGTATCCCTAGCGGATTACAATGAGCAGTTCTTC
abundance: .; v_gene: TRBV7-9; j_gene: TRBJ2-1; d_gene: .; CDR3aa: CASSLLGSSYNEQFF; CDR3nt: TGTGCCAGCAGCTTATTAGGGAGCTCCTACAATGAGCAGTTCTTC
abundance: .; v_gene: TRBV5-1; j_gene: TRBJ1-4; d_gene: .; CDR3aa: CASSLLTPNRAGLRNEKLFF; CDR3nt: TGCGCCAGCAGCCTCCTGACCCCCAACAGGGCTGGGTTAAGAAATGAAAAACTGTTTTTT
abundance: few; v_gene: TRBV28; j_gene: TRBJ1-2; d_gene: TRBD1; CDR3aa: CASRSAGTGGGYGYTF; CDR3nt: TGTGCCAGCAGATCCGCCGGGACAGGGGGTGGCTATGGCTACACCTTC
abundance: .; v_gene: TRBV24-1; j_gene: TRBJ2-1; d_gene: TRBD1; CDR3aa: CATSDFQPGQGLANEQFF; CDR3nt: TGTGCCACCAGTGATTTTCAGCCGGGACAGGGGCTGGCCAATGAGCAGTTCTTC
abundance: .; v_gene: TRBV5-5; j_gene: TRBJ2-5; d_gene: .; CDR3aa: CASSLIRGETQYF; CDR3nt: TGTGCCAGCTCCCTTATCCGGGGAGAGACCCAGTACTTC
abundance: .; v_gene: TRBV28; j_gene: TRBJ1-6; d_gene: .; CDR3aa: CASKRGTYNSPLHF; CDR3nt: TGTGCCAGCAAGCGGGGGACCTATAATTCACCCCTCCACTTT
abundance: .; v_gene: TRBV5-1; j_gene: TRBJ2-3; d_gene: TRBD2; CDR3aa: CASSLSGLAGGTDTQYF; CDR3nt: TGCGCCAGCAGCCTCTCGGGACTAGCGGGGGGCACAGATACGCAGTATTTT
abundance: .; v_gene: TRBV2; j_gene: TRBJ2-7; d_gene: TRBD1; CDR3aa: CASSGGQGVGEQYF; CDR3nt: TGTGCCAGCAGTGGTGGCCAGGGGGTGGGCGAGCAGTACTTC
abundance: .; v_gene: TRBV7-2; j_gene: TRBJ2-5; d_gene: .; CDR3aa: CASSSIGLAVRETQYF; CDR3nt: TGTGCCAGCAGCTCAATAGGACTGGCCGTTAGGGAGACCCAGTACTTC
abundance: .; v_gene: TRBV29-1; j_gene: TRBJ1-2; d_gene: .; CDR3aa: CSVDRSFYGYTF; CDR3nt: TGCAGCGTTGACCGGTCCTTCTATGGCTACACCTTC
abundance: .; v_gene: TRBV5-1; j_gene: TRBJ1-2; d_gene: TRBD1; CDR3aa: CASRETGQGNYGYTF; CDR3nt: TGCGCCAGCAGGGAAACGGGACAGGGGAACTATGGCTACACCTTC
abundance: few; v_gene: TRBV2; j_gene: TRBJ1-1; d_gene: .; CDR3aa: CASSEQGNTEAFF; CDR3nt: TGTGCCAGCAGTGAACAGGGGAACACTGAAGCTTTCTTT
abundance: .; v_gene: TRBV5-1; j_gene: TRBJ2-7; d_gene: TRBD1; CDR3aa: CASSVQDRAGQYF; CDR3nt: TGCGCCAGCAGCGTGCAAGACAGGGCGGGGCAGTACTTC
abundance: .; v_gene: TRBV6-5; j_gene: TRBJ2-7; d_gene: .; CDR3aa: CASSPGTYSYEQYF; CDR3nt: TGTGCCAGCAGCCCCGGGACTTACTCCTACGAGCAGTACTTC
abundance: .; v_gene: TRBV12-5; j_gene: TRBJ2-2; d_gene: TRBD1; CDR3aa: CASGSSGGRELFF; CDR3nt: TGTGCTAGTGGTTCCTCAGGGGGCCGGGAGCTGTTTTTT
abundance: .; v_gene: TRBV7-8; j_gene: TRBJ1-1; d_gene: .; CDR3aa: CASSAHTGIIAEAFF; CDR3nt: TGTGCCAGCAGCGCCCATACAGGGATAATTGCTGAAGCTTTCTTT
abundance: .; v_gene: TRBV7-8; j_gene: TRBJ2-1; d_gene: TRBD1; CDR3aa: CASSPQTGFVHGEQFF; CDR3nt: TGTGCCAGCAGCCCTCAGACAGGGTTCGTACATGGTGAGCAGTTCTTC
abundance: .; v_gene: TRBV30; j_gene: TRBJ2-3; d_gene: .; CDR3aa: CAWSVLGVTDTQYF; CDR3nt: TGTGCCTGGAGTGTACTAGGAGTCACGGATACGCAGTATTTT
abundance: .; v_gene: TRBV21-1; j_gene: TRBJ2-2; d_gene: .; CDR3aa: CASSKEAGANTGELFF; CDR3nt: TGTGCCAGCAGCAAAGAGGCGGGAGCTAACACCGGGGAGCTGTTTTTT
abundance: few; v_gene: TRBV19; j_gene: TRBJ2-1; d_gene: TRBD2; CDR3aa: CASSIGGLAGGNEQFF; CDR3nt: TGTGCCAGTAGTATAGGGGGACTAGCGGGAGGCAATGAGCAGTTCTTC
abundance: .; v_gene: TRBV18; j_gene: TRBJ2-2; d_gene: TRBD1; CDR3aa: CASSPGQGATGELFF; CDR3nt: TGTGCCAGCTCACCAGGACAGGGGGCGACCGGGGAGCTGTTTTTT
abundance: .; v_gene: TRBV19; j_gene: TRBJ1-4; d_gene: .; CDR3aa: CASMVPVNEKLFF; CDR3nt: TGTGCCAGTATGGTTCCGGTGAATGAAAAACTGTTTTTT
abundance: few; v_gene: TRBV25-1; j_gene: TRBJ2-7; d_gene: TRBD2; CDR3aa: CASSDFWTSSSYEQYF; CDR3nt: TGTGCCAGCAGTGATTTTTGGACTAGCTCTTCCTACGAGCAGTACTTC
abundance: .; v_gene: TRBV7-2; j_gene: TRBJ2-2; d_gene: TRBD2; CDR3aa: CASRAGLYNTGELFF; CDR3nt: TGTGCCAGCAGGGCGGGACTATACAACACCGGGGAGCTGTTTTTT